A single sample gave rise to the 8 T cell receptor beta chains below, sequenced in a study of OX40 agonist ivuxolimab in advanced cancers. Sequenced by immunoSEQ multiplex PCR; TCRdb stores in-frame clones only, minus some. The sample has 100,000 to 150,000 clones, approximately 90% seen once. Sample: CD4+ or CD8+ T cells sorted from blood, taken in a trial of the OX40 agonist ivuxolimab. These receptors were taken from an adult with an advanced solid tumor such as melanoma, head and neck, liver or kidney cancer.

J is TRBJ2-1 and V is TRBV28; TRBD2 aligns across 9 bases. The V segment lost 4 bases and the J segment 5 bases; nucleotides outside the gene matches: 9. The CDR3 spans 16 residues. Germline CDR1 is MDHEN and CDR2 is SYDVKM. CDR3 bases: TGTGCCAGCAGTTCCCGGCGGGAGGGCCTACACAATGAGCAGTTCTTC. Residues: CASSSRREGLHNEQFF. Full variable domain (missing parts from reference TRBV28 and TRBJ2-1): DVKVTQSSRYLVKRTGEKVFLECVQDMDHENMFWYRQDPGLGLRLIYFSYDVKMKEKGDIPEGYSVSREKKERFSLILESASTNQTSMYLCASSSRREGLHNEQFFGPGTRLTVL.

The chain employs TRBV5-1 and TRBJ2-5; no clear D. The J call may be wrong; the DNA end is better matched by TRBJ2-7. In germline, CDR1 is SGHRS, CDR2 YFSETQ. This CDR3 is 13 amino acids long. CDR3 in amino acids: CASKTREAHEQYF. The CDR3 DNA sequence: TGCGCCAGCAAAACACGTGAGGCCCACGAGCAGTACTTC.

This chain uses TRBV20-1 with TRBJ2-2; D not certain. Germline CDR1 and CDR2: DFQATT and SNEGSKA (reference sequence). The CDR3 spans 11 residues. Trimming pared 1 base from V and 6 bases from J, leaving 3 bases between. CDR3: CSARGPGELFF. The CDR3 DNA is TGCAGTGCTAGAGGGCCCGGGGAGCTGTTTTTT.

This chain links TRBV28 with TRBJ1-2; the D gene is possibly TRBD1 (6 bases). Trimming left V 2 bases short and J 0 bases short, with 16 bases between. CDR3 length: 17 residues. Germline CDR1 reads MDHEN; CDR2 reads SYDVKM. CDR3 nucleotide sequence: TGTGCCAGCAGTTTAGGAGGAGGGGGAGGGGCTAACTATGGCTACACCTTC. Translation: CASSLGGGGGANYGYTF.

This chain joins TRBV19 and TRBJ2-2; D is ambiguous. V was shortened by 0 bases and J by 4 bases, with 9 bases between the two germline ends. The CDR3 extends over 15 amino acids. CDR1 LNHDA and CDR2 SQIVND come from the germline V gene (reference sequence). The CDR3 DNA follows: TGTGCCAGTAGTATAGATGGGTATGGCACCGGGGAGCTGTTTTTT. Its translation is CASSIDGYGTGELFF.

CDR3 sequence reads: CASSPSPQGRTGNTIYF. CDR3 bases: TGTGCCAGCTCACCATCCCCACAGGGCAGGACTGGAAACACCATATATTTT. The rearrangement links TRBV18 to TRBJ1-3, with TRBD1 as a possible D gene (6 bases). The CDR3 has 17 amino acids. V was shortened by 2 bases and J by 2 bases, with 16 bases between the two germline ends. Germline V gene lookup returns CDR1 KGHSH and CDR2 LQKENI.

This chain links TRBV12-5 with TRBJ2-3, with 12 bases aligning to TRBD2. Germline V lookup: CDR1 LGHNT, CDR2 FRNRAP. The CDR3 contains 16 residues. With V trimmed by 2 bases and J by 0 bases, 0 bases remained unmatched. The CDR3 nucleotides are TGTGCTAGTGGTTTGACTAGCGGGAGGAGCACAGATACGCAGTATTTT. Translated, it gives CASGLTSGRSTDTQYF.

The rearrangement joins TRBV7-2 to TRBJ2-7, with D perhaps matching TRBD1 or TRBD2 (5 bases each). The V gene's germline CDR1 is SGHTA and CDR2 FQGNSA. This CDR3 is built from 15 residues. Trimming shortened V by 3 bases and J by 2 bases, and 14 bases separated the two germline ends. DNA for the CDR3: TGTGCCAGCAGCTTCCGGGACGGAGGAACCTACGAGCAGTACTTC. Amino acid sequence: CASSFRDGGTYEQYF. Complete variable domain (other parts from reference TRBV7-2 and TRBJ2-7): GAGVSQSPSNKVTEKGKDVELRCDPISGHTALYWYRQSLGQGLEFLIYFQGNSAPDKSGLPSDRFSAERTGGSVSTLTIQRTQQEDSAVYLCASSFRDGGTYEQYFGPGTRLTVT.